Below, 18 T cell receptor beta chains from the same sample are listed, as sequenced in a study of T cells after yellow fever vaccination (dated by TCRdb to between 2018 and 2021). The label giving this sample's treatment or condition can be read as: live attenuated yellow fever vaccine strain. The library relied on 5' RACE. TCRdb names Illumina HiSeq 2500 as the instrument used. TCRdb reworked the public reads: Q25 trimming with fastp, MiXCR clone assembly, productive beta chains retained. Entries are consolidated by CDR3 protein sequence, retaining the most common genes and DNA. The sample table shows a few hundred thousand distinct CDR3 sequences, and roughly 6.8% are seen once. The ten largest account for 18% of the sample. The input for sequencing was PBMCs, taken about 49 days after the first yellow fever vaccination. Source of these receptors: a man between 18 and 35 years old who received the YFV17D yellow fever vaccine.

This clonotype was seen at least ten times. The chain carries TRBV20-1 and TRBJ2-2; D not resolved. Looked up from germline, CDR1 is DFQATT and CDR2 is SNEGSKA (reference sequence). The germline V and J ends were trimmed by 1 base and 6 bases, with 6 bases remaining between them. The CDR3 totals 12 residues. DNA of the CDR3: TGCAGTGCTAGAGTCTGGCCCGGGGAGCTGTTTTTT. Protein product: CSARVWPGELFF.

CDR3 sequence (DNA): TGCGCCAGCAGCCAAGTGGGACCCTCTTCAGTTTATAATTCACCCCTCCACTTT. Residues: CASSQVGPSSVYNSPLHF. The chain couples TRBV4-3 to TRBJ1-6; maybe TRBD1 (5 bases). Deletions cut 1 base from V and 4 bases from J, with 17 bases between. The CDR3 totals 18 residues. In germline, CDR1 is LGHNA, CDR2 YSLEER.

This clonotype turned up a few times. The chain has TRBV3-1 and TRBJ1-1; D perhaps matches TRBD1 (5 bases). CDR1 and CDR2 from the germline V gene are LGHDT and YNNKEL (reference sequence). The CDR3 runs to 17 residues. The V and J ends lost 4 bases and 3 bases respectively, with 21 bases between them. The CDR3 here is CASSRRGGWAVDTEAFF. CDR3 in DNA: TGTGCCAGCAGCCGTCGGGGGGGATGGGCTGTGGACACTGAAGCTTTCTTT.

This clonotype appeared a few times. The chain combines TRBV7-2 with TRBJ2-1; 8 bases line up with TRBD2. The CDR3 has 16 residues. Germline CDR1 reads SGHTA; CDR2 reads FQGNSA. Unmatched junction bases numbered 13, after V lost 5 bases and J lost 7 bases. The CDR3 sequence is CASSLTGTRARNEQFF. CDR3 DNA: TGTGCCAGCAGCCTTACCGGGACTAGGGCCAGGAATGAGCAGTTCTTC.

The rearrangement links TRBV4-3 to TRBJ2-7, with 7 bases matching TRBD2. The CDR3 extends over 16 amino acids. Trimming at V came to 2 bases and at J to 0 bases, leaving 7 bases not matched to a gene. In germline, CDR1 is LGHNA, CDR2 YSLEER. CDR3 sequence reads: CASSQRAGLTSYEQYF. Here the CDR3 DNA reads TGCGCCAGCAGCCAAAGAGCGGGACTAACCTCCTACGAGCAGTACTTC.

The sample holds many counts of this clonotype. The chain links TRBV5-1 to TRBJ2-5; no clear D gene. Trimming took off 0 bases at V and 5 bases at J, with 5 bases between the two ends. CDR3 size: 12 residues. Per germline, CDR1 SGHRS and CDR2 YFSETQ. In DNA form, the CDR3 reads TGCGCCAGCAGCTTGGTGTCGGAGACCCAGTACTTC. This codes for CASSLVSETQYF.

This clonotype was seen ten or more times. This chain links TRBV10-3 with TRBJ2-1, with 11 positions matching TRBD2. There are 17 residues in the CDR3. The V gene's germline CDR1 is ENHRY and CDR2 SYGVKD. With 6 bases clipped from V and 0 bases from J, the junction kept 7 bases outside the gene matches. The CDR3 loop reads CAISGLAGQSSYNEQFF. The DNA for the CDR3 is TGTGCCATCAGCGGACTAGCGGGTCAAAGCTCCTACAATGAGCAGTTCTTC.

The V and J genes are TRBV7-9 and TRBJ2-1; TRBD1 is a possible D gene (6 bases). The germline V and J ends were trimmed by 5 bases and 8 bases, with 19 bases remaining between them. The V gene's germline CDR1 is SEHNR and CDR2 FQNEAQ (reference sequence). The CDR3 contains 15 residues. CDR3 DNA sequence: TGTGCCAGCAGCGACGAGGGGGTCCAATTCTATGAGCAGTTCTTC. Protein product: CASSDEGVQFYEQFF.

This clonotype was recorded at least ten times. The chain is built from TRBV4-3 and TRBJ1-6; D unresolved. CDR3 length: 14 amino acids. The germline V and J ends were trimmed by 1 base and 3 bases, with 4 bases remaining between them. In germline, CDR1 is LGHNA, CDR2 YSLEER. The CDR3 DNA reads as TGCGCCAGCAGCCAAGTCGGCTATAATTCACCCCTCCACTTT. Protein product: CASSQVGYNSPLHF.

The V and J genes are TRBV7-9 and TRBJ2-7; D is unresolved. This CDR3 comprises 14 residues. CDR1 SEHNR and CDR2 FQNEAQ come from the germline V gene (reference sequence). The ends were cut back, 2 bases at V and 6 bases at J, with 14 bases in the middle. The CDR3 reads CASSLRDGPSEQYF. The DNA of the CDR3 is TGTGCCAGCAGCTTAAGGGATGGCCCGTCCGAGCAGTACTTC. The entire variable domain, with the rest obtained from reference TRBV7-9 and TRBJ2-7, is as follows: DTGVSQNPRHKITKRGQNVTFRCDPISEHNRLYWYRQTLGQGPEFLTYFQNEAQLEKSRLLSDRFSAERPKGSFSTLEIQRTEQGDSAMYLCASSLRDGPSEQYFGPGTRLTVT.

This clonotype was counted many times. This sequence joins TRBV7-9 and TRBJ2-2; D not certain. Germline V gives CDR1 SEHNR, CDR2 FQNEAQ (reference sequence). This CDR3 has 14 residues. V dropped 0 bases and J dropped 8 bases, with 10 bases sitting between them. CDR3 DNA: TGTGCCAGCAGCTTAGCAACGGGCATGGGGGAGCTGTTTTTT. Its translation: CASSLATGMGELFF.

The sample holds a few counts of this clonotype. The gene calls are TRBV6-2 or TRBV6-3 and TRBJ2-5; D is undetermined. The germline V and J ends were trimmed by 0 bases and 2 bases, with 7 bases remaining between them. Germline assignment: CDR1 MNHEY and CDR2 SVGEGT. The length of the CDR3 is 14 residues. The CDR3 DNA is TGTGCCAGCAGTTACTCCGGCAGACAAGAGACCCAGTACTTC. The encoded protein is CASSYSGRQETQYF.

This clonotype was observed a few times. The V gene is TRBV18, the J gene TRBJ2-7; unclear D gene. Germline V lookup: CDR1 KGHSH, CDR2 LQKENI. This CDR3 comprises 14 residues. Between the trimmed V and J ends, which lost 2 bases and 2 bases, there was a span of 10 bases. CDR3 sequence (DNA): TGTGCCAGCTCACCAGGGGTCTGGCCCTACGAGCAGTACGTC. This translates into CASSPGVWPYEQYV.

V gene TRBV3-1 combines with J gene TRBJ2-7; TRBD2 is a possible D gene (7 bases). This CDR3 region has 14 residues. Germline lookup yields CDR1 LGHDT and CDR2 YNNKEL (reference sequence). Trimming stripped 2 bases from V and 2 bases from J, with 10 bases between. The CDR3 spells CASSQRGAAYEQYF. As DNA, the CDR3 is TGTGCCAGCAGCCAACGGGGGGCCGCCTACGAGCAGTACTTC.

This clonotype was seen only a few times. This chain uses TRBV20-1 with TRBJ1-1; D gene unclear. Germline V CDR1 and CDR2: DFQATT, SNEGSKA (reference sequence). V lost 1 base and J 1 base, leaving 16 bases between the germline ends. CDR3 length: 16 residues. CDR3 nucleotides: TGCAGTGCTAGAGCCAGGTCTCATGAGTGGAACACTGAAGCTTTCTTT. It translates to CSARARSHEWNTEAFF.

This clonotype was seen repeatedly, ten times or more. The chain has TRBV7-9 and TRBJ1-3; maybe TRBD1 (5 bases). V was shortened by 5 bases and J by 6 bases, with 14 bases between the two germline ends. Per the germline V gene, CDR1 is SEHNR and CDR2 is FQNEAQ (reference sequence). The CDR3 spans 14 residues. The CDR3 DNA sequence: TGTGCCAGCAGCCCCGAATTAGGGGAAAACACCATATATTTT. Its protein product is CASSPELGENTIYF.

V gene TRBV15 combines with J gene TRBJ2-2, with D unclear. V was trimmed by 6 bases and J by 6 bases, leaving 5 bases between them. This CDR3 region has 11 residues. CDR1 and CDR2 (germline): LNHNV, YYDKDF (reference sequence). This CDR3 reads CATRVAGELFF. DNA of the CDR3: TGTGCCACCAGGGTGGCCGGGGAGCTGTTTTTT. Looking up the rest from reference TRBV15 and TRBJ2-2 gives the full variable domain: DAMVIQNPRYQVTQFGKPVTLSCSQTLNHNVMYWYQQKSSQAPKLLFHYYDKDFNNEADTPDNFQSRRPNTSFCFLDIRSPGLGDTAMYLCATRVAGELFFGEGSRLTVL.

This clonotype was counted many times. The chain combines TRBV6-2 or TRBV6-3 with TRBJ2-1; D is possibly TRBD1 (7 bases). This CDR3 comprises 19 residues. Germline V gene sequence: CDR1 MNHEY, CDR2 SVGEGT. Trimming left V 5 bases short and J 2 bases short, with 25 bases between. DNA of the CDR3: TGTGCCAGCAGTCCCCGGTCCCGCAGGGGGGACAACACCTACAATGAGCAGTTCTTC. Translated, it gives CASSPRSRRGDNTYNEQFF.